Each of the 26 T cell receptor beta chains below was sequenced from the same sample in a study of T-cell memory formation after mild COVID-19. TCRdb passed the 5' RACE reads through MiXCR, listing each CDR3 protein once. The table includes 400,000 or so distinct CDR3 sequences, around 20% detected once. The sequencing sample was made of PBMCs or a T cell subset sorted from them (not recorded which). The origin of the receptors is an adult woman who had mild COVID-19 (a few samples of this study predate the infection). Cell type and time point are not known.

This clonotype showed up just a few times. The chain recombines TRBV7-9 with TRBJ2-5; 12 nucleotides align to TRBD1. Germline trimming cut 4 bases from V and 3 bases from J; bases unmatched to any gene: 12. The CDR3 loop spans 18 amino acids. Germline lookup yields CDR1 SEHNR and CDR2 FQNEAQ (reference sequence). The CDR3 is CASSSNRRDRGRKETQYF. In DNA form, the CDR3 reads TGTGCCAGCAGCTCCAACCGCCGGGACAGGGGGCGAAAAGAGACCCAGTACTTC.

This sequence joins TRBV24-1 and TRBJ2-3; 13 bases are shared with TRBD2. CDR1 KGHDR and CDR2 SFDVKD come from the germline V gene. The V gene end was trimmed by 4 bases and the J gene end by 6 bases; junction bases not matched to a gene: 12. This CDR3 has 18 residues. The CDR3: CATSDLTGTSGTRDTQYF. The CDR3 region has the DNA TGTGCCACCAGTGACTTGACCGGGACTAGCGGGACGCGGGATACGCAGTATTTT.

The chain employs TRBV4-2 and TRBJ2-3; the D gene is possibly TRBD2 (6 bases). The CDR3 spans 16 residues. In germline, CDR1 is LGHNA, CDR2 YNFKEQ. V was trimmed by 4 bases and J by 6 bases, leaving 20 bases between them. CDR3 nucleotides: TGTGCCAGCAGCCGCCAATTAGATGGGAGGTCGGATACGCAGTATTTT. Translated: CASSRQLDGRSDTQYF.

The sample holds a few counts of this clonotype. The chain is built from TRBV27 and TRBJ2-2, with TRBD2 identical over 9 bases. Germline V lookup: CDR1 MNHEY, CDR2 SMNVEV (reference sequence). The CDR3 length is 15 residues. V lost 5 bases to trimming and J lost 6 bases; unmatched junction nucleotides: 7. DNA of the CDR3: TGTGCCAGCAGTCCGGGACTAGCTCGGCCCGGGGAGCTGTTTTTT. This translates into CASSPGLARPGELFF.

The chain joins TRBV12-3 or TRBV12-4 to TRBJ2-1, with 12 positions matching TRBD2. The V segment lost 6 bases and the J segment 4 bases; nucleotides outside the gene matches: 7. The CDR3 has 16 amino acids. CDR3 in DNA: TGTGCCAGCAGGGTCGGACTAGCGGGAAGGTACAATGAGCAGTTCTTC. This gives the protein CASRVGLAGRYNEQFF.

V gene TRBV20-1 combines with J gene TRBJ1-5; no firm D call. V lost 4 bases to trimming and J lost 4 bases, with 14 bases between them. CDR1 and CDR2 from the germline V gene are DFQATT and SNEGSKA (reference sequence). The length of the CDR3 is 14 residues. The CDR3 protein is CSAKARSPNQPQHF. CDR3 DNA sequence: TGCAGTGCTAAGGCACGCAGCCCGAATCAGCCCCAGCATTTT.

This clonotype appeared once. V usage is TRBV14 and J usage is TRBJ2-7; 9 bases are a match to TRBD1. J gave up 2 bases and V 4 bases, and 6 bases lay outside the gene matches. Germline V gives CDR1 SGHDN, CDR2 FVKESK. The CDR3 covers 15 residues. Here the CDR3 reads CASSPGTGSPYEQYF. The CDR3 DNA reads TGTGCCAGCAGCCCTGGGACAGGGAGCCCCTACGAGCAGTACTTC.

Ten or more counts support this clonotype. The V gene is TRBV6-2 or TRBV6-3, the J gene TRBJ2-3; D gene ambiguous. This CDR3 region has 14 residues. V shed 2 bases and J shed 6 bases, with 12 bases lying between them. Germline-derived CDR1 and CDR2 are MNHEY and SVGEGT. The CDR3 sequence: CASSYGSSVDTQYF. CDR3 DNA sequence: TGTGCCAGCAGTTACGGGTCGAGTGTGGATACGCAGTATTTT.

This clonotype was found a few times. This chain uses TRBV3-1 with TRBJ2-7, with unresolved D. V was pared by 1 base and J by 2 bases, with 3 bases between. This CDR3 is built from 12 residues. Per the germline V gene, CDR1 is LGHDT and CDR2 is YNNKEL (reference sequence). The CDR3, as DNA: TGTGCCAGCAGCCAAGCTACCTACGAGCAGTACTTC. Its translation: CASSQATYEQYF.

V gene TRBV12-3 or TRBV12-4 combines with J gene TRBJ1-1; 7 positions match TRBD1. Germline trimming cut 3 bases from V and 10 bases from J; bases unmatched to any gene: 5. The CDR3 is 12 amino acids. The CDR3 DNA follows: TGTGCCAGCAGTTTGGTGCCAGGGGGAGCTTTCTTT. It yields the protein CASSLVPGGAFF.

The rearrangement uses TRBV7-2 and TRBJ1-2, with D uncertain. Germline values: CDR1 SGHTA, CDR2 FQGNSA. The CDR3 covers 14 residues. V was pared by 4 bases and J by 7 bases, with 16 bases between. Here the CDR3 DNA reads TGTGCCAGCAGCTACGGACTTTACGCCGGTGGCTACACCTTC. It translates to CASSYGLYAGGYTF.

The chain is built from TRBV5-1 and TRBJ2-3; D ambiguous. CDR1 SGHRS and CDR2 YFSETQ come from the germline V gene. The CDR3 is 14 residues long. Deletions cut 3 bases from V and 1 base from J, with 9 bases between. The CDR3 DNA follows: TGCGCCAGCAGCTGGATGGGCGGCACAGATACGCAGTATTTT. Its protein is CASSWMGGTDTQYF.

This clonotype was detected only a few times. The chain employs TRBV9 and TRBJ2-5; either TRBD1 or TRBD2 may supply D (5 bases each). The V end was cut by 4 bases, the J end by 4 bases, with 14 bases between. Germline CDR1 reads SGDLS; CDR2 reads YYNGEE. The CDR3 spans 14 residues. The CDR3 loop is CASSTSGTGETQYF. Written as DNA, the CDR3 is TGTGCCAGCAGCACTTCCGGGACCGGAGAGACCCAGTACTTC.

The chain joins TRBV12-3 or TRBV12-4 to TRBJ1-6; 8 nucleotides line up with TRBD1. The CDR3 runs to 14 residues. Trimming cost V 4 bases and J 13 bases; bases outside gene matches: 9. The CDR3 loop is CASSYGQGGGPLHF. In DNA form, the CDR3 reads TGTGCCAGCAGTTATGGACAGGGTGGGGGTCCCCTCCACTTT.

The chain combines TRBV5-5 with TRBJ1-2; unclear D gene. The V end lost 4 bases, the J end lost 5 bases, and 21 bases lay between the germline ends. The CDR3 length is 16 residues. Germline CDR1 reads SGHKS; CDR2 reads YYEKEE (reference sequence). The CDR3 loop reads CASSIDITLTTYGYTF. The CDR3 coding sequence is TGTGCCAGCAGCATCGACATAACCCTTACCACTTATGGCTACACCTTC.

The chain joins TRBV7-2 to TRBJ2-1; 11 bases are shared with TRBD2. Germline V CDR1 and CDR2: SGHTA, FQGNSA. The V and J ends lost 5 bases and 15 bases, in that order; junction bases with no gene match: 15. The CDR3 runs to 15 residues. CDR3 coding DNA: TGTGCCAGCAGCCCCACTCCCGCTAGCGGGGGGAGTGGGTTCTTC. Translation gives CASSPTPASGGSGFF.

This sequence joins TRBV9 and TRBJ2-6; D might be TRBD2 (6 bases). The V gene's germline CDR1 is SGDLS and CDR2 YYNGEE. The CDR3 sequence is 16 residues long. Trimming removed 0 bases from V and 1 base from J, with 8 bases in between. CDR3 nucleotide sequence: TGTGCCAGCAGCGTAGTCGGGGGATCTGGGGCCAACGTCCTGACTTTC. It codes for CASSVVGGSGANVLTF.

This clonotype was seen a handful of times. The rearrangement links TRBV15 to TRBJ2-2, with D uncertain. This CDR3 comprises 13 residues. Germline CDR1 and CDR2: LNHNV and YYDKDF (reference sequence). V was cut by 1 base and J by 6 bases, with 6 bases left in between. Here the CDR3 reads CATSRVSAGELFF. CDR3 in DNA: TGTGCCACCAGCAGAGTAAGCGCCGGGGAGCTGTTTTTT.

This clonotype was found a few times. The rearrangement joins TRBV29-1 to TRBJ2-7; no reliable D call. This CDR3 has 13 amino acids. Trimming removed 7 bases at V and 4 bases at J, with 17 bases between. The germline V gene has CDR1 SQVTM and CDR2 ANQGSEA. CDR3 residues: CSGSDGVQYEQYF. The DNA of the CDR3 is TGCAGCGGGTCCGACGGAGTACAGTACGAGCAGTACTTC.

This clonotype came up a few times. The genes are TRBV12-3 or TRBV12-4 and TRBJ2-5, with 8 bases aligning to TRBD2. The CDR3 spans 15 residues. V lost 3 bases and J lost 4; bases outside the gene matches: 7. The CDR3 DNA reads TGTGCCAGCAGTTTTGCGGGGGGAGGGGGAGAGACCCAGTACTTC. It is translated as CASSFAGGGGETQYF.

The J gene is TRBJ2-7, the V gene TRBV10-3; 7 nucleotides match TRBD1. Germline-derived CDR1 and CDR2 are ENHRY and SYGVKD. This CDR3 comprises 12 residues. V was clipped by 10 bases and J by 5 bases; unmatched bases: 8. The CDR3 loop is CASRQGGDEQYF. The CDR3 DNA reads TGTGCCAGCCGACAGGGTGGGGACGAGCAGTACTTC.

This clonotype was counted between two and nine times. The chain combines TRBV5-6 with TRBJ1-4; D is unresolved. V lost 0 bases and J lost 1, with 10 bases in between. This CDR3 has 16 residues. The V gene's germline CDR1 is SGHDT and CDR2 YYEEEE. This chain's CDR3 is CASSLGSVGTNEKLFF. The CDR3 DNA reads TGTGCCAGCAGCTTGGGCAGTGTTGGAACTAATGAAAAACTGTTTTTT.

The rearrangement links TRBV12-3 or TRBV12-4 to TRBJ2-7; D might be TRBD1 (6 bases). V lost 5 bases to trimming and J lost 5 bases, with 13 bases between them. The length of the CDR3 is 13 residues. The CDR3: CASSPAGADEQYF. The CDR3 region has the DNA TGTGCCAGCAGTCCTGCAGGGGCTGACGAGCAGTACTTC.

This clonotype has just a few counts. Written as DNA, the CDR3 is TGTGCCAGCAGTTATAGGGACAGGGACACTGAAGCTTTCTTT. Protein product: CASSYRDRDTEAFF. The rearrangement uses TRBV6-6 and TRBJ1-1, with 9 bases fitting TRBD1. Per the germline V gene, CDR1 is MNHNY and CDR2 is SVGAGI (reference sequence). The CDR3 loop spans 14 amino acids. Trimming removed 3 bases from V and 3 bases from J; junction bases left unmatched: 2.

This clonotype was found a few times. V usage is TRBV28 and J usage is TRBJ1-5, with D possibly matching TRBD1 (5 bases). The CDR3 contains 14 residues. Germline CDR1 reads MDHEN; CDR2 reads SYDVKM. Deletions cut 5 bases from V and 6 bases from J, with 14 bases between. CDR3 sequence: CASSPFRDTQPQHF. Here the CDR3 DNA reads TGTGCCAGCAGTCCCTTCAGGGATACTCAGCCCCAGCATTTT.

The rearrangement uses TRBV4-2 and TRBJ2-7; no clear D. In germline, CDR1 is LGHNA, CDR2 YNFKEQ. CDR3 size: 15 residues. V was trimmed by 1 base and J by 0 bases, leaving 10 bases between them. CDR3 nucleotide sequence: TGTGCCAGCAGCCAAGGTCCGACTCACTCCTACGAGCAGTACTTC. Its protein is CASSQGPTHSYEQYF.